Listed below are T cell receptor beta chains from one sample, sequenced in a study of shared clonotypes between healthy human individuals. Profiling relied on immunoSEQ multiplex PCR, and the TCRdb table lists in-frame clones only, not all of them. The table has 2 million to 2.5 million clones, approximately 94% seen once. Sequencing was performed on naive CD4+ T cells sorted from blood. These TCRs come from a man younger than 30 in good health. CDR3s include the opening cysteine and the closing phenylalanine or tryptophan. A D gene is named only where the DNA matches it firmly. Size values are once, few and many counts, or a class for expanded clones, and some rows have none.

V	J	size	D	CDR3	DNA
TRBV5-5	TRBJ2-3	-	-	CASSLAGGVLGDTQYF	TGTGCCAGCAGCTTGGCCGGCGGGGTCTTGGGAGATACGCAGTATTTT
TRBV27	TRBJ1-1	-	-	CASSPYANTEAFF	TGTGCCAGCAGTCCCTATGCGAACACTGAAGCTTTCTTT
TRBV18	TRBJ1-3	-	TRBD1	CASSSRGQGVLSSGNTIYF	TGTGCCAGCTCATCACGCGGACAGGGAGTACTCTCCTCTGGAAACACCATATATTTT
TRBV30	TRBJ1-2	-	TRBD1	CAWTTGDDYGYTF	TGTGCCTGGACGACAGGGGACGACTATGGCTACACCTTC
TRBV5-1	TRBJ1-5	-	TRBD1	CASSLEPGQGNQPQHF	TGCGCCAGCAGCTTGGAGCCGGGACAGGGGAATCAGCCCCAGCATTTT
TRBV6-1	TRBJ2-7	-	-	CASSIGRSTYEQYF	TGTGCCAGCAGCATTGGACGTAGCACCTACGAGCAGTACTTC
TRBV18	TRBJ2-7	-	-	CASSPGLGTHEQYF	TGTGCCAGCTCACCAGGGCTCGGGACCCACGAGCAGTACTTC
TRBV2	TRBJ2-5	-	TRBD1	CASRGQIQETQYF	TGTGCCAGCAGGGGACAGATACAAGAGACCCAGTACTTC
TRBV7-9	TRBJ2-2	-	-	CASSLDLYTGELFF	TGTGCCAGCAGCTTAGATTTGTACACCGGGGAGCTGTTTTTT
TRBV19	TRBJ2-3	once	TRBD2	CASSRILAGTDTQYF	TGTGCCAGTAGTAGGATTCTAGCGGGCACAGATACGCAGTATTTT
TRBV30	TRBJ2-7	-	-	CAWSRGPTDSYEQYF	TGTGCCTGGAGCCGAGGGCCAACTGATTCCTACGAGCAGTACTTC
TRBV7-9	TRBJ1-2	-	-	CASSLEKLGYTF	TGTGCCAGCAGCTTAGAGAAGTTGGGCTACACCTTC
TRBV4-1	TRBJ2-1	-	TRBD2	CASSQERTSGNNEQFF	TGCGCCAGCAGCCAAGAGCGGACTAGCGGGAATAATGAGCAGTTCTTC
TRBV2	TRBJ1-1	-	TRBD1	CASSGDRGPTAEAFF	TGTGCCAGCAGTGGGGACAGGGGGCCTACCGCAGAAGCTTTCTTT
TRBV5-4	TRBJ2-1	once	-	CASSPDIYNEQFF	TGTGCCAGCAGCCCGGACATCTACAATGAGCAGTTCTTC
TRBV7-3	TRBJ2-1	-	-	CASSGGPLNNEQFF	TGTGCCAGCAGCGGGGGGCCTCTAAACAATGAGCAGTTCTTC
TRBV6-6	TRBJ2-5	-	TRBD2	CASSPGLAGPQETQYF	TGTGCCAGCAGTCCGGGACTAGCGGGACCCCAAGAGACCCAGTACTTC
TRBV2	TRBJ2-5	-	TRBD2	CASSPKSSGGETQYF	TGTGCCAGCAGTCCTAAGAGTAGCGGGGGGGAGACCCAGTACTTC
TRBV18	TRBJ1-2	-	-	CASSPGQLGGYTF	TGTGCCAGCTCCCCAGGACAGCTAGGAGGCTACACCTTC
TRBV6-1	TRBJ1-6	-	TRBD1	CASSPDRFGSPLHF	TGTGCCAGCAGTCCGGACAGGTTCGGTTCACCCCTCCACTTT
TRBV10-3	TRBJ1-1	-	-	CAISESTGSNTEAFF	TGTGCCATCAGTGAGTCGACGGGATCGAACACTGAAGCTTTCTTT
TRBV7-7	TRBJ2-1	once	-	CASSLLGGGINEQFF	TGTGCTAGCAGCTTATTAGGGGGAGGGATAAATGAGCAGTTCTTC
TRBV5-4	TRBJ1-1	-	-	CASSLKQGNTEAFF	TGTGCCAGCAGCCTTAAGCAGGGGAACACTGAAGCTTTCTTT
TRBV5-1	TRBJ2-2	-	TRBD1	CASSLEGGSGELFF	TGCGCCAGCAGCTTGGAAGGGGGCTCCGGGGAGCTGTTTTTT